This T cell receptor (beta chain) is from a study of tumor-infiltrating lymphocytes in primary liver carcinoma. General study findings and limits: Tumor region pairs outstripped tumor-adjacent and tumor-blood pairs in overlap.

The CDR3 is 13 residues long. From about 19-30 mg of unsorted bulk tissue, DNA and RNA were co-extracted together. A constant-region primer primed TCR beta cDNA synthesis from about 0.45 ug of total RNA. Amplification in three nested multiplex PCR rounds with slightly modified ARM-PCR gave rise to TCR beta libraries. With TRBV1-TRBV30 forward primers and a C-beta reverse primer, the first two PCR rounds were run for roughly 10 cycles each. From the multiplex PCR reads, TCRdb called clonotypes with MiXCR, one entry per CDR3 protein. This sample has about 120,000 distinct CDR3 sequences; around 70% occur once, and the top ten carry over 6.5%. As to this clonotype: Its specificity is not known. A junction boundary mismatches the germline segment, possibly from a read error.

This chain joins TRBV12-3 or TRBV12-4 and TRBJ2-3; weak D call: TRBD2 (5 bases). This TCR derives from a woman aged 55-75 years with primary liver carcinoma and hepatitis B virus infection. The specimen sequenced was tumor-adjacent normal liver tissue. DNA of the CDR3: TGTGTCAGCACCTCCAGAGGGCCAGATACGCAGTATTTT. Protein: CVSTSRGPDTQYF.